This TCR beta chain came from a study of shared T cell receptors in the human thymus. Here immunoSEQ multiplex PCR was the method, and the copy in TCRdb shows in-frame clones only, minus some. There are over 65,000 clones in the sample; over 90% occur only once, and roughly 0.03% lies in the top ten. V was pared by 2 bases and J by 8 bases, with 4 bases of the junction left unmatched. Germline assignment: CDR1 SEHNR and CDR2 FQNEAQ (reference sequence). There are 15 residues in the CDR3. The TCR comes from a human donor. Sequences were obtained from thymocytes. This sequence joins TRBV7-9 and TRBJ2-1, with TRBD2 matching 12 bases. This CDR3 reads CASSLLAGGMHEQFF. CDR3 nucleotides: TGTGCCAGCAGCTTACTAGCGGGGGGGATGCATGAGCAGTTCTTC.